The TCR beta chain under discussion was sequenced for a study of regulatory T cells in long-lasting Graves disease. Stated time point: newly diagnosed GD, antithyroid drugs for less than 3 months. The TCR library used RNA extracted from PBMCs. The sample holds many counts of this clonotype. Antigen specificity is unknown. Looked up from germline, CDR1 is MNHEY and CDR2 is SVGAGI. Trimming left V 2 bases short and J 1 base short, with 11 bases between. This CDR3 is 15 amino acids long. Investigators prepared the TCR beta libraries by applying iRepertoire HTBI primers and Arm-PCR of CDR3 regions. TCRdb passed the multiplex PCR reads through MiXCR, listing each CDR3 protein once. This sample has more than 450,000 distinct CDR3 sequences, with more than 10% found just once. General study findings and limits: Persistent disease samples used TRBV28, TRBJ1-2 and TRBJ2-5 preferentially. Persistent patients shared more public clonotypes (over 2,500) than new patients (nearly 1,000).

The data were also submitted as part of a second study, on T cells in Graves' hyperthyroidism and ophthalmopathy. That report notes: RT-PCR in the first round (using the HTBI primer set) targeted the TCR CDR3. Blood also showed most of the thyroid clonotypes that were expanded above 0.001.

Sample: peripheral blood mononuclear cells (PBMCs), taken at new diagnosis, from a patient treated with antithyroid drugs. The chain links TRBV6-5 to TRBJ1-1, with D perhaps TRBD1 (5 bases). This sequence originates from a woman younger than 45 with Graves disease. CDR3 residues: CASSYDGTANTEAFF. In DNA form, the CDR3 reads TGTGCCAGCAGTTACGATGGGACGGCGAACACTGAAGCTTTCTTT.